These T cell receptor beta chains were read from a single sample in a study of blood T cell repertoires in COVID-19. Only in-frame clones appear in the TCRdb table, and some are missing; sequencing was by immunoSEQ multiplex PCR. This sample yields more than 400,000 clones, of which around 90% are seen a single time; under 0.75% belongs to the top ten. The sample was PBMCs or T cells enriched from blood (not recorded which). All receptors derive from a woman between 18 and 29 years old who had recovered from COVID-19. Both conserved end residues are part of each CDR3. A D gene is named only where the DNA matches it firmly.

V gene: TRBV19; J gene: TRBJ1-1; D gene: NA; CDR3 protein: CASSIVSNTEAFF
V gene: TRBV7-2; J gene: TRBJ1-1; D gene: NA; CDR3 protein: CASSYTIEARSAFF
V gene: TRBV30; J gene: TRBJ2-1; D gene: NA; CDR3 protein: CAWTPQGRNEQFF
V gene: TRBV29-1; J gene: TRBJ2-1; D gene: NA; CDR3 protein: CSVTGYNEQFF
V gene: TRBV12-3/TRBV12-4; J gene: TRBJ2-5; D gene: TRBD2; CDR3 protein: CASTTSDGTQYF
V gene: TRBV6-5; J gene: TRBJ1-1; D gene: NA; CDR3 protein: CASSSAGEGTEAFF
V gene: TRBV18; J gene: TRBJ2-3; D gene: NA; CDR3 protein: CASSPGGPITDTQYF
V gene: TRBV5-1; J gene: TRBJ2-3; D gene: NA; CDR3 protein: CASSQTDTQYF
V gene: TRBV15; J gene: TRBJ1-4; D gene: NA; CDR3 protein: CATSRGRGTNEKLFF
V gene: TRBV19; J gene: TRBJ2-7; D gene: TRBD1; CDR3 protein: CASRPGQGFYEQYF
V gene: TRBV7-9; J gene: TRBJ1-2; D gene: NA; CDR3 protein: CASSPSLTGDYGYTF
V gene: TRBV28; J gene: TRBJ2-4; D gene: TRBD1; CDR3 protein: CASSSRDRRGIQYF
V gene: TRBV19; J gene: TRBJ1-3; D gene: TRBD1; CDR3 protein: CASTLDRASGNTIYF
V gene: TRBV5-1; J gene: TRBJ2-3; D gene: TRBD1; CDR3 protein: CASSLAGTGQSTDTQYF
V gene: TRBV12-3/TRBV12-4; J gene: TRBJ1-5; D gene: NA; CDR3 protein: CASSFGRQPQHF
V gene: TRBV15; J gene: TRBJ2-1; D gene: TRBD2; CDR3 protein: CATSRGTSGSRNEQFF
V gene: TRBV18; J gene: TRBJ1-2; D gene: TRBD1; CDR3 protein: CASSPTRTGSNYGYTF
V gene: TRBV10-3; J gene: TRBJ2-1; D gene: TRBD2; CDR3 protein: CAISDNGGDNEQFF
V gene: TRBV5-1; J gene: TRBJ1-6; D gene: NA; CDR3 protein: CASSLLPGHLINSPLHF
V gene: TRBV3-1/TRBV3-2; J gene: TRBJ1-5; D gene: TRBD1; CDR3 protein: CASSRAGGQPQHF
V gene: TRBV6-1; J gene: TRBJ1-6; D gene: TRBD1; CDR3 protein: CASSEGGQNSPLHF
V gene: TRBV18; J gene: TRBJ1-1; D gene: NA; CDR3 protein: CASSRGGNTEAFF
V gene: TRBV7-2; J gene: TRBJ2-7; D gene: TRBD2; CDR3 protein: CASSPRLASPTYEQYF
V gene: TRBV18; J gene: TRBJ2-1; D gene: TRBD1; CDR3 protein: CASSPPGQTNEQFF
V gene: TRBV12-5; J gene: TRBJ2-3; D gene: NA; CDR3 protein: CASGLNRGTDTQYF
V gene: TRBV11-1; J gene: TRBJ1-2; D gene: NA; CDR3 protein: CASSSGRGSYGYTF
V gene: TRBV28; J gene: TRBJ2-5; D gene: TRBD1; CDR3 protein: CASSLLGTGSGQETQYF
V gene: TRBV7-9; J gene: TRBJ2-1; D gene: NA; CDR3 protein: CASSINEQFF
V gene: TRBV30; J gene: TRBJ1-2; D gene: TRBD1; CDR3 protein: CAWQVRQGENYGYTF
V gene: TRBV28; J gene: TRBJ2-4; D gene: NA; CDR3 protein: CASSFGGLAKNIQYF
V gene: TRBV28; J gene: TRBJ1-2; D gene: TRBD1; CDR3 protein: CASTTGTGDYGYTF
V gene: TRBV2; J gene: TRBJ1-2; D gene: NA; CDR3 protein: CASSVEGINGYTF
V gene: TRBV5-1; J gene: TRBJ1-5; D gene: NA; CDR3 protein: CASSPGWGQPQHF
V gene: TRBV12-3/TRBV12-4; J gene: TRBJ2-7; D gene: NA; CDR3 protein: CASSQGGYEQYF
V gene: TRBV5-1; J gene: TRBJ2-5; D gene: TRBD2; CDR3 protein: CASSLAGGQETQYF
V gene: TRBV18; J gene: TRBJ1-2; D gene: TRBD1; CDR3 protein: CASSRLDRGPYGYTF
V gene: TRBV11-2; J gene: TRBJ2-7; D gene: NA; CDR3 protein: CASSSGLGEQYF
V gene: TRBV20-1; J gene: TRBJ2-1; D gene: TRBD2; CDR3 protein: CSASSSGGTANEQFF
V gene: TRBV5-4; J gene: TRBJ2-7; D gene: NA; CDR3 protein: CASSLVGDEEQYF
V gene: TRBV27; J gene: TRBJ2-7; D gene: NA; CDR3 protein: CASSLGRGSYEQYF
V gene: TRBV28; J gene: TRBJ1-2; D gene: NA; CDR3 protein: CASSTPLDNLNFGYTF
V gene: TRBV19; J gene: TRBJ1-5; D gene: TRBD1; CDR3 protein: CASSARGTGGNQPQHF
V gene: TRBV5-4; J gene: TRBJ1-1; D gene: TRBD1; CDR3 protein: CASSRGDRGLTEAFF
V gene: TRBV7-9; J gene: TRBJ2-6; D gene: NA; CDR3 protein: CASSLTDSGANVLTF
V gene: TRBV19; J gene: TRBJ1-6; D gene: TRBD1; CDR3 protein: CASSISGTGISSYNSPLHF
V gene: TRBV19; J gene: TRBJ1-2; D gene: NA; CDR3 protein: CASTRRRIPYGYTF
V gene: TRBV30; J gene: TRBJ2-1; D gene: NA; CDR3 protein: CAWSVRGGNNEQFF
V gene: TRBV30; J gene: TRBJ1-5; D gene: NA; CDR3 protein: CAWSVGGDQPQHF
V gene: TRBV27; J gene: TRBJ1-4; D gene: NA; CDR3 protein: CASRPLGGQVHEKLFF
V gene: TRBV6-6; J gene: TRBJ2-3; D gene: NA; CDR3 protein: CASSYRQGGTDTQYF
V gene: TRBV4-2; J gene: TRBJ2-1; D gene: TRBD2; CDR3 protein: CASSQGSGGAVGVYNEQFF
V gene: TRBV7-2; J gene: TRBJ2-7; D gene: TRBD2; CDR3 protein: CASSLSGGTYEQYF